This TCR beta chain was obtained from a study of T cell responses to AZD1222 COVID-19 vaccine. The wider study: Researchers grouped second doses given at about 4 or about 12 weeks into one pool.

Clones were read by immunoSEQ multiplex PCR, and TCRdb kept only the in-frame ones, dropping some. The sample holds 100,000 to 150,000 clones, 90% seen once. Study-wide findings and caveats: A mostly white British donor set with more females was recruited, and clonal diversity was possibly underestimated.

Germline V gene lookup returns CDR1 MDHEN and CDR2 SYDVKM. The CDR3 length is 14 residues. The V end was cut by 3 bases, the J end by 2 bases, with 11 bases between. This clone was recorded once. The antigen remains undetermined. This TCR came from an adult in good health. The chain employs TRBV28 and TRBJ2-7; the D gene could be TRBD1 or TRBD2 (6 bases each). The sequencing here drew on peripheral blood, taken on day 0 of AZD1222 vaccination. The DNA for the CDR3 is TGTGCCAGCAGTTTCCCGGGGGCCACCTACGAGCAGTACTTC. This translates into CASSFPGATYEQYF.